The sequence of this T cell receptor beta chain was determined in a study of T cells in narcolepsy. Study summary: Patients with NT1 or NT2 and healthy control donors were enrolled.

Study-wide results and caveats: In some patient and control memory CD4+ samples, autoreactive clones were absent.

This clone occurred once. The antigen is unknown. This CDR3 region has 15 residues. Looked up from germline, CDR1 is SGHAT and CDR2 is FQNNGV. V shed 3 bases, J shed 5 bases, and the junction held 2 bases outside the gene matches. Sequencing used immunoSEQ multiplex PCR; TCRdb keeps in-frame clones, though not all of them. The sample comprises fewer than 30,000 clones, roughly 85% of which are singletons, and around 9.6% rests with the top ten. Input material: memory (CD45RA-) CD4+ T cells from blood. The TCR sequence derives from a human donor in good health. The chain has TRBV11-2 and TRBJ2-1, with 12 bases fitting TRBD2. The CDR3 protein is CASSFGLAGHNEQFF. CDR3 nucleotides: TGTGCCAGCAGCTTCGGACTAGCGGGACACAATGAGCAGTTCTTC.